This T cell receptor beta chain appears in the sequencing data of a study of blood T cell repertoires in COVID-19. Method: immunoSEQ multiplex PCR; TCRdb's copy keeps in-frame clones and lacks some. Here the sample spans 210,000 or so clones, 87% being singletons. Two negative PCRs, clearance, or symptom resolution were required of recovered Cohort 3 donors. Sequences were obtained from PBMCs or T cells enriched from blood (not recorded which). The sequence came from a man aged 25 to 40 who had recovered from COVID-19.

CDR3 sequence reads: CASRLTLGNTEAFF. In nucleotides, the CDR3 is TGTGCCAGCCGCCTAACGTTGGGCAACACTGAAGCTTTCTTT. The chain links TRBV7-9 to TRBJ1-1; D unclear. This CDR3 has 14 residues. V was cut by 8 bases and J by 2 bases, with 15 bases left in between. In germline, CDR1 is SEHNR, CDR2 FQNEAQ (reference sequence).